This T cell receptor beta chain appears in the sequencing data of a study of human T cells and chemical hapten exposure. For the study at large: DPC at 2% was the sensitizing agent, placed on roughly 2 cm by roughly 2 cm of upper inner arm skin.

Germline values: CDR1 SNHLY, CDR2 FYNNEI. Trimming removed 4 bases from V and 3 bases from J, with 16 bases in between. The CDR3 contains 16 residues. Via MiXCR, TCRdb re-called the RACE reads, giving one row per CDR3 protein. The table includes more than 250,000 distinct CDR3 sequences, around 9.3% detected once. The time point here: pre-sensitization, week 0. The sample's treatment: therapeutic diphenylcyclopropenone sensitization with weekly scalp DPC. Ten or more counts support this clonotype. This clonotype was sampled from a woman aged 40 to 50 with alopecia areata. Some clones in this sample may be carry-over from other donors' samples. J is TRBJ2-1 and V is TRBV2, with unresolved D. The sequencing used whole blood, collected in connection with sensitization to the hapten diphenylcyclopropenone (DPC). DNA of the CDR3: TGTGCCAGCAGTGCGATGATTCCCCCTCTCTACAATGAGCAGTTCTTC. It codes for CASSAMIPPLYNEQFF.